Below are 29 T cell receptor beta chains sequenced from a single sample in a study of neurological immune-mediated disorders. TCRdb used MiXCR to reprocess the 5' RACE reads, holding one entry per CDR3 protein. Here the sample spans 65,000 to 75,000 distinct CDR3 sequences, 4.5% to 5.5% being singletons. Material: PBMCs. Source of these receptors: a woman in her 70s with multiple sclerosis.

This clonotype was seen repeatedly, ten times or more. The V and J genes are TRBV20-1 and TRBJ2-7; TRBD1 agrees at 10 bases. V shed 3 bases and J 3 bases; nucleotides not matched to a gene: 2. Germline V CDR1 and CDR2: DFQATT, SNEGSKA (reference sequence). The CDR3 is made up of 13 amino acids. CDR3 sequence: CSASRDRGYEQYF. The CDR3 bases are TGCAGTGCTAGCCGGGACAGGGGCTACGAGCAGTACTTC.

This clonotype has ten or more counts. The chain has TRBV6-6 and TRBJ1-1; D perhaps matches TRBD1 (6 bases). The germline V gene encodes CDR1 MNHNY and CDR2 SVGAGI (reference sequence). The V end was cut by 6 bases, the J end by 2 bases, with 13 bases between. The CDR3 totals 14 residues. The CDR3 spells CASRNGQRNTEAFF. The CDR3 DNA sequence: TGTGCCAGCAGGAACGGACAGAGAAACACTGAAGCTTTCTTT.

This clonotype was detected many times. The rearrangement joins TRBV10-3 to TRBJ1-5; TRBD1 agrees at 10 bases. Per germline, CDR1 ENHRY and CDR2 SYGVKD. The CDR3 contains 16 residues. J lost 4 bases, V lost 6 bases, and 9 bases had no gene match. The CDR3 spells CAIRSDRGLGNQPQHF. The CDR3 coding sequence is TGTGCCATCAGATCAGACAGGGGGCTCGGAAATCAGCCCCAGCATTTT.

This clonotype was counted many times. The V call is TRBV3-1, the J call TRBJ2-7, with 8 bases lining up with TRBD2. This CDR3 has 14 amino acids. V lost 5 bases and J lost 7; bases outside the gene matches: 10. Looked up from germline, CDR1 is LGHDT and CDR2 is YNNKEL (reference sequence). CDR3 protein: CASSFGTRWGEQYF. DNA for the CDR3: TGTGCCAGCAGCTTCGGGACTAGATGGGGAGAGCAGTACTTC.

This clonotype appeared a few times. The CDR3 spells CASSRTYGTGRNEQFF. The CDR3 nucleotides are TGCGCCAGCAGCCGAACTTACGGGACAGGGAGGAATGAGCAGTTCTTC. The genes are TRBV4-1 and TRBJ2-1; 9 bases fit TRBD1. The CDR3 sequence is 16 residues long. Germline CDR1 and CDR2: MGHRA and YSYEKL. V dropped 4 bases and J dropped 7; count of bases not matched to a gene: 11.

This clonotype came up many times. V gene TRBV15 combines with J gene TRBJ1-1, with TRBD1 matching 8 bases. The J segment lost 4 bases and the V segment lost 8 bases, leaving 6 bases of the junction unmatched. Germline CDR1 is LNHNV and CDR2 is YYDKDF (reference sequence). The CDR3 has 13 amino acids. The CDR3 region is CATRQGLGTEAFF. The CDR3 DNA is TGTGCCACCCGACAGGGGTTGGGCACTGAAGCTTTCTTT.

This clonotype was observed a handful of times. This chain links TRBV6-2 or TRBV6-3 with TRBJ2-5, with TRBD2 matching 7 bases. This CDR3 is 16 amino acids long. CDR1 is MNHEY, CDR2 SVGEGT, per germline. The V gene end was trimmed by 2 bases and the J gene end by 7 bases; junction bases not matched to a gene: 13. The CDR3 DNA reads TGTGCCAGCAGTTACGCCCGGGGGGAGGGCGAGAGGACCCAGTACTTC. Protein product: CASSYARGEGERTQYF.

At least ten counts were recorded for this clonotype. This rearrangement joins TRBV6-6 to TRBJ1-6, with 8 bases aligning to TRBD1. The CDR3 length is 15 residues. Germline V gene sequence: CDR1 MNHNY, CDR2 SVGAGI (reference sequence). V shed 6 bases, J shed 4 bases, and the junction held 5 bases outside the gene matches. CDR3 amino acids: CASSPGTGYNSPLHF. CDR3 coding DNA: TGTGCCAGCAGCCCCGGGACAGGATATAATTCACCCCTCCACTTT.

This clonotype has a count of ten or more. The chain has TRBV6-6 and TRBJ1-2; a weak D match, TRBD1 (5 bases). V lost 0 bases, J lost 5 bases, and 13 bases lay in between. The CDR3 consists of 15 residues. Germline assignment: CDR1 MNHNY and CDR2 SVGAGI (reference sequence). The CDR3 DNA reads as TGTGCCAGCAGTTACTCGGCAGGGTCGCCGTATGGCTACACCTTC. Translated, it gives CASSYSAGSPYGYTF.

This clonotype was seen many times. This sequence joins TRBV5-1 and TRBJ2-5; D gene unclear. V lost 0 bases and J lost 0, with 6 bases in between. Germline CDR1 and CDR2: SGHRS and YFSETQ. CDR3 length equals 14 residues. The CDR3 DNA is TGCGCCAGCAGCTTGGGACCAAACCAAGAGACCCAGTACTTC. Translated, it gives CASSLGPNQETQYF. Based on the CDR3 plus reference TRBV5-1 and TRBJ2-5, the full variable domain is KAGVTQTPRYLIKTRGQQVTLSCSPISGHRSVSWYQQTPGQGLQFLFEYFSETQRNKGNFPGRFSGRQFSNSRSEMNVSTLELGDSALYLCASSLGPNQETQYFGPGTRLLVL.

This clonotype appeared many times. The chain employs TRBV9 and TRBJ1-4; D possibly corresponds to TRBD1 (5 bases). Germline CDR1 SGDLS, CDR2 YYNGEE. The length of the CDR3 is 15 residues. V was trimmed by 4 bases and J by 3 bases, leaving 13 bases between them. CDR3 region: CASSTRQYPNEKLFF. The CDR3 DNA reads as TGTGCCAGCAGCACCCGACAGTACCCTAATGAAAAACTGTTTTTT.

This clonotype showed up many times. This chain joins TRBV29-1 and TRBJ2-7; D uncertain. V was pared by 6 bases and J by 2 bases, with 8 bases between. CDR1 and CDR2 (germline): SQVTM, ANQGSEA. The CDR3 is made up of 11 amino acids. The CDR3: CSVVGTYEQYF. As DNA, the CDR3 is TGCAGCGTGGTGGGTACCTACGAGCAGTACTTC.

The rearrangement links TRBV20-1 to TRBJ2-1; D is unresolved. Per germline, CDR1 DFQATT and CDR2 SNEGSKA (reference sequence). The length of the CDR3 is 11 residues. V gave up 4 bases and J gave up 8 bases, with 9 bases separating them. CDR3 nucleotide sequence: TGCAGTGCTATAGGCGGCCATGAGCAGTTCTTC. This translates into CSAIGGHEQFF.

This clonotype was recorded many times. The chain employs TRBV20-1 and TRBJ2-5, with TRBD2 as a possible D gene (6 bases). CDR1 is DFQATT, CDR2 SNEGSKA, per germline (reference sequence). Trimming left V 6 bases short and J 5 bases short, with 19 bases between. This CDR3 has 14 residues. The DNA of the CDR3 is TGCAGTGCCCGTCCGCGTGTCACTAGCGAGACCCAGTACTTC. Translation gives CSARPRVTSETQYF.

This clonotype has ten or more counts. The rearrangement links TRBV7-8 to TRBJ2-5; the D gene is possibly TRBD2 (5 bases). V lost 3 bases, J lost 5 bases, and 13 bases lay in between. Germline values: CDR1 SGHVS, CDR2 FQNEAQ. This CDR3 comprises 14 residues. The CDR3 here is CASSFGVGLETQYF. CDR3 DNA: TGTGCCAGCAGCTTCGGGGTGGGATTGGAGACCCAGTACTTC. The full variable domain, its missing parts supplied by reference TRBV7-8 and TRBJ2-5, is GAGVSQSPRYKVAKRGQDVALRCDPISGHVSLFWYQQALGQGPEFLTYFQNEAQLDKSGLPSDRFFAERPEGSVSTLKIQRTQQEDSAVYLCASSFGVGLETQYFGPGTRLLVL.

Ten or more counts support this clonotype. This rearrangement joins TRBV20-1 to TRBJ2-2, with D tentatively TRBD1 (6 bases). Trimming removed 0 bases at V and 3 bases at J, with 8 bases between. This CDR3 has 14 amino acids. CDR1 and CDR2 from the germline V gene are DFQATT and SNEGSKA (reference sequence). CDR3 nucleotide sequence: TGCAGTGCTAGAGATGGGACACACACCGGGGAGCTGTTTTTT. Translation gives CSARDGTHTGELFF.

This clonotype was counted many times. The CDR3 nucleotides read TGTGCCAGCAGCCAAGCAGTGGGACTAGCGGGAGATGAGCAGTTCTTC. Protein sequence: CASSQAVGLAGDEQFF. The V call is TRBV3-1, the J call TRBJ2-1; 14 bases map to TRBD2. This CDR3 has 16 amino acids. Per germline, CDR1 LGHDT and CDR2 YNNKEL (reference sequence). V lost 1 base to trimming and J lost 8 bases; unmatched junction nucleotides: 4.

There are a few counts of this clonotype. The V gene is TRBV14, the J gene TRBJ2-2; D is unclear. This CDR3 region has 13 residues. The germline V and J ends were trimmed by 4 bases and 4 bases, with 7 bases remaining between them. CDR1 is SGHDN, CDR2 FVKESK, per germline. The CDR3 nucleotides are TGTGCCAGCAGCCTCCTGATCACCGGGGAGCTGTTTTTT. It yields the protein CASSLLITGELFF. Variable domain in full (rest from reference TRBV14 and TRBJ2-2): EAGVTQFPSHSVIEKGQTVTLRCDPISGHDNLYWYRRVMGKEIKFLLHFVKESKQDESGMPNNRFLAERTGGTYSTLKVQPAELEDSGVYFCASSLLITGELFFGEGSRLTVL.

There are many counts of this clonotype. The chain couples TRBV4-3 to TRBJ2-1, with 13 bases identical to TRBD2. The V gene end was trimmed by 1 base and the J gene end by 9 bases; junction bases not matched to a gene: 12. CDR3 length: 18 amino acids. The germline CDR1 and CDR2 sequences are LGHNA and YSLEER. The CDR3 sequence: CASSQAGLAGAGAGEQFF. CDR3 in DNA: TGCGCCAGCAGCCAAGCCGGACTAGCGGGAGCGGGGGCGGGTGAGCAGTTCTTC.

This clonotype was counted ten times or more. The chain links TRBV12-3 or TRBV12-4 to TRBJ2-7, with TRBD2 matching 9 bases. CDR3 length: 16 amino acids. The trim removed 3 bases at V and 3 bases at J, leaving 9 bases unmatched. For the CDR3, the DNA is TGTGCCAGCAGTTTGACCGGTTTGCGGGAGGGCTACGAGCAGTACTTC. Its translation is CASSLTGLREGYEQYF.

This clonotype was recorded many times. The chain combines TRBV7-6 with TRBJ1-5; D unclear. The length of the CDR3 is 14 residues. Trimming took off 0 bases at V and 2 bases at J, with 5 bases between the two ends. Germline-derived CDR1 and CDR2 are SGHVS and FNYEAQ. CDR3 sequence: CASSLAPGNQPQHF. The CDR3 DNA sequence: TGTGCCAGCAGCTTAGCCCCAGGCAATCAGCCCCAGCATTTT.

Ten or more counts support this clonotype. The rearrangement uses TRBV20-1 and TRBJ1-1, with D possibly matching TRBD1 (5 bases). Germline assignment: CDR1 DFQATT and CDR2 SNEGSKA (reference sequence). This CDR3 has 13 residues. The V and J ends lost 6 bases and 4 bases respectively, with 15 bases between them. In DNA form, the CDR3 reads TGCAGTGCAGTACAGGTACGGGGCACTGAAGCTTTCTTT. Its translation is CSAVQVRGTEAFF.

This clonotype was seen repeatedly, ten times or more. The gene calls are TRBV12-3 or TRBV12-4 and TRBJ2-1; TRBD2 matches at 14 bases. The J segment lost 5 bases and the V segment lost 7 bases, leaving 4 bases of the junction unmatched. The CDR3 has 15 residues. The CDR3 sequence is CASTLGLAGDNEQFF. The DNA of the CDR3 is TGTGCCAGCACCCTGGGACTAGCGGGAGACAATGAGCAGTTCTTC.

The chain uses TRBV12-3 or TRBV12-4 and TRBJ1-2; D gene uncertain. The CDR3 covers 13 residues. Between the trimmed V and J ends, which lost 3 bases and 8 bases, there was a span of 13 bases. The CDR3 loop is CASSLEPPQGYTF. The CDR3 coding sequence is TGTGCCAGCAGTTTGGAACCCCCCCAGGGCTACACCTTC.

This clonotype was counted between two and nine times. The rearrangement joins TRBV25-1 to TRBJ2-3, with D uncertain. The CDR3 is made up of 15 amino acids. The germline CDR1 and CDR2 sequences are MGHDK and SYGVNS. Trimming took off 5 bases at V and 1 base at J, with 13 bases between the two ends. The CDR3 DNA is TGTGCCAGCAGTAGGCCCGAGAAGGGCACAGATACGCAGTATTTT. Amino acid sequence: CASSRPEKGTDTQYF. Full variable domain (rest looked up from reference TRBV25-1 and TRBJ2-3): EADIYQTPRYLVIGTGKKITLECSQTMGHDKMYWYQQDPGMELHLIHYSYGVNSTEKGDLSSESTVSRIRTEHFPLTLESARPSHTSQYLCASSRPEKGTDTQYFGPGTRLTVL.

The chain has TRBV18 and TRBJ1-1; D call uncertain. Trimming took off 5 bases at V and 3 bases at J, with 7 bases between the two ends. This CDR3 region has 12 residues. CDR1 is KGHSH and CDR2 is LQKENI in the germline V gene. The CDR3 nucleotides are TGTGCCAGCTCATCGCAGTACACTGAAGCTTTCTTT. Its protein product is CASSSQYTEAFF.

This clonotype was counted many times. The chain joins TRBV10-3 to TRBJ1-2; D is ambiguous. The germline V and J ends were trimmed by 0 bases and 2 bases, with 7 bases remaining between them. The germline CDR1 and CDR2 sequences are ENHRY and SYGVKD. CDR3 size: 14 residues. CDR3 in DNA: TGTGCCATCAGTGAGTCTGTACCCAACTATGGCTACACCTTC. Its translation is CAISESVPNYGYTF.

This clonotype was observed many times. The DNA of the CDR3 is TGCGCCAGCAGCGCGGACAGGGGACTTGGTGGCTACACCTTC. This translates into CASSADRGLGGYTF. The chain employs TRBV5-1 and TRBJ1-2; 9 bases line up with TRBD1. Trimming at V came to 4 bases and at J to 7 bases, leaving 8 bases not matched to a gene. The CDR3 sequence is 14 residues long. CDR1 SGHRS and CDR2 YFSETQ come from the germline V gene.

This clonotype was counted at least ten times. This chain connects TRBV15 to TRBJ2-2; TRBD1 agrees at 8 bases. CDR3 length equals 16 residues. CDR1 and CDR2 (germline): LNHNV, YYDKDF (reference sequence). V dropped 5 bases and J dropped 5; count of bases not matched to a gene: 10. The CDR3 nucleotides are TGTGCCACCAGCCAACCAGGGGGCGCTTTAACCGGGGAGCTGTTTTTT. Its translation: CATSQPGGALTGELFF.